The 5 T cell receptor beta chains below all came from one sample that was sequenced in a study of cytomegalovirus exposure and HLA in healthy donors. The primer mix had 60 Vbeta and 13 Jbeta primers. Produced via immunoSEQ multiplex PCR; TCRdb's table is partial and in-frame only. Counted here are fewer than 200,000 clones, roughly 80% occurring once; the ten biggest clones make up approximately 7%. Sequencing used PBMCs. These receptors were collected from a woman aged 30 to 39 in good health and CMV-seropositive.

The chain uses TRBV5-1 and TRBJ2-2; 7 positions agree with TRBD1. Germline CDR1 reads SGHRS; CDR2 reads YFSETQ. The length of the CDR3 is 15 residues. Trimming removed 2 bases from V and 4 bases from J; junction bases left unmatched: 5. The CDR3 loop is CASSLDRESTGELFF. In DNA, the CDR3 is TGCGCCAGCAGCTTAGACAGGGAATCCACCGGGGAGCTGTTTTTT.

The rearrangement uses TRBV6-6 and TRBJ2-7; 9 bases line up with TRBD1. This CDR3 is built from 14 residues. V shed 7 bases and J 2 bases; nucleotides not matched to a gene: 6. The germline CDR1 and CDR2 sequences are MNHNY and SVGAGI (reference sequence). This CDR3 reads CASNHRGQPYEQYF. Written as DNA, the CDR3 is TGTGCCAGCAACCACAGGGGGCAACCCTACGAGCAGTACTTC.

The rearrangement uses TRBV6-5 and TRBJ1-2; 7 bases fit TRBD1. Germline CDR1 is MNHEY and CDR2 is SVGAGI. The CDR3 extends over 15 amino acids. With 8 bases clipped from V and 4 bases from J, the junction kept 13 bases outside the gene matches. This chain's CDR3 is CASHPQGVPSYGYTF. CDR3 coding DNA: TGTGCCAGCCATCCCCAGGGGGTCCCCTCCTATGGCTACACCTTC.

The chain carries TRBV5-1 and TRBJ2-2; the D gene is possibly TRBD1 (6 bases). Germline values: CDR1 SGHRS, CDR2 YFSETQ. Trimming cost V 6 bases and J 7 bases, with 13 bases left between them. This CDR3 spans 13 amino acids. CDR3 residues: CASIGPGVGELFF. CDR3 coding DNA: TGCGCCAGCATCGGGCCAGGGGTCGGGGAGCTGTTTTTT.

The chain is built from TRBV4-2 and TRBJ2-3; D is unresolved. The V end lost 2 bases, the J end lost 4 bases, and 4 bases lay between the germline ends. CDR3 size: 12 residues. CDR1 and CDR2 from the germline V gene are LGHNA and YNFKEQ. The CDR3 spells CASSQLSDTQYF. The CDR3, as DNA: TGTGCCAGCAGCCAACTTTCAGATACGCAGTATTTT.